The 27 T cell receptor beta chains below all came from one sample that was sequenced in a study of blood T cells in healthy people across ages. Primed by a sample-barcoded 5' primer and a J-beta primer mix, a second PCR proceeded for about 7 to 12 cycles. TCRdb fed the 5' RACE reads into MiXCR, producing one record per CDR3 protein. The table records 750,000 to 1,000,000 distinct CDR3 sequences, almost 30% of them present only once. The same sample was also used in a study of T cells of mothers and their children.

The sample taken for sequencing was blood. The receptors stem from a middle-aged woman in good health.

In its sample, this clonotype was seen a few times. One end of the junction is discordant with germline, which a read error may explain. This chain uses TRBV5-1 with TRBJ2-7, with TRBD1 matching 7 bases. The CDR3 extends over 16 amino acids. Germline V gene sequence: CDR1 SGHRS, CDR2 YFSETQ. CDR3 sequence (DNA): TGCGCCAGCAGCTTGGGCTTCGGACAGGCTCGCTACAAGCAGTACTTC. Residues: CASSLGFGQARYKQYF.

This clonotype was counted between two and nine times. This chain uses TRBV6-6 with TRBJ2-4; D is ambiguous. V shed 0 bases and J shed 0 bases, with 12 bases lying between them. CDR3 size: 17 residues. Germline CDR1 reads MNHNY; CDR2 reads SVGAGI (reference sequence). Here the CDR3 DNA reads TGTGCCAGCAGTTACTCGAGTGTCGATTTAGCCAAAAACATTCAGTACTTC. It is translated as CASSYSSVDLAKNIQYF.

J is TRBJ2-5 and V is TRBV5-5, with a tentative D call TRBD2 (6 bases). V gave up 0 bases and J gave up 6 bases, with 15 bases separating them. Germline V lookup: CDR1 SGHKS, CDR2 YYEKEE (reference sequence). This CDR3 comprises 15 residues. CDR3 sequence reads: CASSLAAGGIQTQYF. CDR3 DNA: TGTGCCAGCAGCTTGGCGGCCGGAGGGATACAGACCCAGTACTTC.

The chain is built from TRBV4-3 and TRBJ2-5, with TRBD1 as a possible D gene (6 bases). The J call may be incorrect, as the DNA end agrees better with TRBJ2-7. The CDR3 runs to 17 residues. Germline CDR1 LGHNA, CDR2 YSLEER. The CDR3 DNA reads TGCGCCAGCAGCCAAGCCCTTGGGGGCAGGGCTGGAGCCGAGCAGTACTTC. It translates to CASSQALGGRAGAEQYF.

In its sample, this clonotype was seen a few times. The gene calls are TRBV3-1 and TRBJ1-2; 7 bases match TRBD1. Germline V lookup: CDR1 LGHDT, CDR2 YNNKEL (reference sequence). J was trimmed by 3 bases and V by 2 bases; bases with no gene match: 9. The CDR3 has 16 residues. The CDR3 is CASSQRLTGADYGYTF. The CDR3 bases are TGTGCCAGCAGCCAACGCCTTACAGGGGCAGACTATGGCTACACCTTC. The whole variable domain, remainder taken from reference TRBV3-1 and TRBJ1-2, is DTAVSQTPKYLVTQMGNDKSIKCEQNLGHDTMYWYKQDSKKFLKIMFSYNNKELIINETVPNRFSPKSPDKAHLNLHINSLELGDSAVYFCASSQRLTGADYGYTFGSGTRLTVV.

This clonotype was counted many times. This chain uses TRBV6-4 with TRBJ2-5, with D possibly being TRBD1 (5 bases). The germline V and J ends were trimmed by 4 bases and 3 bases, with 12 bases remaining between them. Germline CDR1 reads MRHNA; CDR2 reads SNTAGT. CDR3 length: 14 amino acids. CDR3 protein: CASSASQGEETQYF. The CDR3 DNA reads TGTGCCAGCAGTGCAAGTCAAGGGGAAGAGACCCAGTACTTC.

This chain links TRBV4-3 with TRBJ2-2; 7 bases agree with TRBD2. Looked up from germline, CDR1 is LGHNA and CDR2 is YSLEER. The length of the CDR3 is 16 residues. V lost 0 bases, J lost 1 base, and 2 bases stayed unmatched. The CDR3 region is CASSQEAGLNTGELFF. CDR3 sequence (DNA): TGCGCCAGCAGCCAAGAAGCGGGATTGAACACCGGGGAGCTGTTTTTT.

Many counts were recorded for this clonotype. The gene calls are TRBV2 and TRBJ2-7, with D perhaps matching TRBD1 (6 bases). V was cut by 6 bases and J by 5 bases, with 11 bases left in between. Germline CDR1 and CDR2: SNHLY and FYNNEI. This CDR3 region has 12 residues. CDR3 sequence reads: CASRRGINEQYF. The CDR3 region has the DNA TGTGCCAGCAGAAGGGGGATCAACGAGCAGTACTTC.

Note on this clonotype: One end of the junction is discordant with germline, which a read error may explain. V is TRBV3-1 and J is TRBJ2-2; no definite D call. The length of the CDR3 is 14 residues. Germline CDR1 reads LGHDT; CDR2 reads YNNKEL (reference sequence). The DNA for the CDR3 is TGTGCCGGCAGCCAAGATGGGAACACCGGGGAGCTGTTTTTT. Encoded protein: CAGSQDGNTGELFF.

J is TRBJ2-7 and V is TRBV20-1; TRBD2 agrees at 7 bases. CDR1 DFQATT and CDR2 SNEGSKA come from the germline V gene (reference sequence). J lost 2 bases, V lost 6 bases, and 7 bases had no gene match. The length of the CDR3 is 13 residues. CDR3 loop: CSAGRGGPYEQYF. CDR3 bases: TGCAGTGCGGGGAGGGGAGGCCCCTACGAGCAGTACTTC.

CDR3 DNA: TGTGCCAGCAGTTTGCCTCCATATGGCTACACCTTC. Protein product: CASSLPPYGYTF. The J gene is TRBJ1-2, the V gene TRBV12-3 or TRBV12-4, with D unresolved. V was clipped by 3 bases and J by 5 bases, with 7 bases between them. The CDR3 totals 12 residues.

The V gene is TRBV10-3, the J gene TRBJ1-1; D might be TRBD1 (6 bases). CDR3 size: 14 residues. CDR1 is ENHRY and CDR2 is SYGVKD in the germline V gene. V was clipped by 3 bases and J by 7 bases, with 15 bases between them. The DNA of the CDR3 is TGTGCCATCAGTGACGTAGGGGGGCGAGGTGAAGCTTTCTTT. As protein: CAISDVGGRGEAFF.

The chain uses TRBV3-1 and TRBJ1-2; 7 nucleotides line up with TRBD1. The ends lost 3 bases at V and 2 bases at J; junction bases unmatched: 6. Germline V gene data show CDR1 as LGHDT and CDR2 as YNNKEL (reference sequence). The CDR3 has 15 amino acids. The CDR3 region is CASSQGGGANYGYTF. The CDR3 bases are TGTGCCAGCAGCCAGGGAGGGGGCGCGAACTATGGCTACACCTTC.

Only a few counts were recorded for this clonotype. The V call is TRBV29-1, the J call TRBJ2-7; a weak D match, TRBD2 (6 bases). The CDR3 loop spans 12 amino acids. Deletions cut 5 bases from V and 2 bases from J, with 10 bases between. From germline, CDR1 is SQVTM and CDR2 ANQGSEA. This CDR3 reads CSVLWGAYEQYF. The DNA for the CDR3 is TGCAGCGTTCTTTGGGGGGCCTACGAGCAGTACTTC.

This clonotype was seen only once. J is TRBJ2-3 and V is TRBV5-4; either TRBD1 or TRBD2 may supply D (6 bases each). With 4 bases removed from V and 3 bases from J, the gap between germline ends came to 21 bases. The germline V gene encodes CDR1 SGHNT and CDR2 YYREEE (reference sequence). CDR3 size: 17 residues. The CDR3 spells CASSPALGRGGTDTQYF. CDR3 sequence (DNA): TGTGCCAGCAGCCCCGCCCTCGGGAGAGGGGGGACAGATACGCAGTATTTT.

V and J are TRBV5-4 and TRBJ2-1, with 7 bases matching TRBD1. Germline CDR1 is SGHNT and CDR2 is YYREEE (reference sequence). CDR3 length: 17 residues. V lost 4 bases, J lost 8 bases, and 18 bases stayed unmatched. In nucleotides, the CDR3 is TGTGCCAGCAGCCCCGAACTAGGGGGCGCCCTGACCCATGAGCAGTTCTTC. This codes for CASSPELGGALTHEQFF.

The V call is TRBV19, the J call TRBJ1-6; perhaps TRBD1 as D (6 bases). The germline V gene encodes CDR1 LNHDA and CDR2 SQIVND (reference sequence). V lost 4 bases and J lost 0, with 10 bases in between. The CDR3 sequence is 16 residues long. CDR3 in amino acids: CASSSTGSSYNSPLHF. CDR3 coding DNA: TGTGCCAGTAGTAGTACAGGGAGCTCCTATAATTCACCCCTCCACTTT.

This clonotype was observed a few times. The rearrangement uses TRBV6-5 and TRBJ1-2, with 7 bases fitting TRBD1. The CDR3 has 16 residues. The V gene's germline CDR1 is MNHEY and CDR2 SVGAGI. V trimming: 1 base; J trimming: 2 bases; junction bases outside the gene matches: 7. The CDR3 DNA follows: TGTGCCAGCAGTTACTACGCGACAGGGTTGAACTATGGCTACACCTTC. Residues: CASSYYATGLNYGYTF.

This clonotype was detected only a few times. The chain recombines TRBV7-9 with TRBJ2-3; 10 nucleotides line up with TRBD2. The ends lost 2 bases at V and 2 bases at J; junction bases unmatched: 4. Germline loops: CDR1 SEHNR, CDR2 FQNEAQ (reference sequence). CDR3 length: 16 residues. In DNA, the CDR3 is TGTGCCAGCAGCTTATCTAGCGGGGGCCCCACAGATACGCAGTATTTT. Its translation: CASSLSSGGPTDTQYF.

On this clonotype itself: A much bigger clone sits one base away, suggesting this may be a read error. The chain employs TRBV27 and TRBJ2-7; D call uncertain. The germline gives CDR1 MNHEY, CDR2 SMNVEV (reference sequence). This CDR3 spans 13 amino acids. The CDR3 reads CVSSWSDSYEQYF. The CDR3 coding sequence is TGTGTCAGCAGTTGGTCAGACTCCTACGAGCAGTACTTC.

This clonotype was seen more than once but under ten times. The rearrangement links TRBV20-1 to TRBJ2-5; 7 nucleotides align to TRBD1. Germline CDR1 DFQATT, CDR2 SNEGSKA (reference sequence). The CDR3 has 15 amino acids. V lost 0 bases, J lost 4 bases, and 8 bases stayed unmatched. The CDR3 spells CSARDARPGGETQYF. The CDR3 region has the DNA TGCAGTGCTAGAGATGCGCGGCCAGGGGGAGAGACCCAGTACTTC.

This chain links TRBV9 with TRBJ1-2; D is uncertain. This CDR3 has 17 residues. The V end lost 0 bases, the J end lost 4 bases, and 19 bases lay between the germline ends. Germline CDR1 and CDR2: SGDLS and YYNGEE. For the CDR3, the DNA is TGTGCCAGCAGCGTAGCTTCGAAGGGAGCTCCCAGCTATGGCTACACCTTC. This codes for CASSVASKGAPSYGYTF.

The rearrangement uses TRBV20-1 and TRBJ2-1; 10 bases match TRBD1. CDR1 is DFQATT, CDR2 SNEGSKA, per germline (reference sequence). With 5 bases clipped from V and 7 bases from J, the junction kept 11 bases outside the gene matches. The CDR3 runs 15 residues. The CDR3 DNA reads as TGCAGTGCTGGCAACTCCGGGACAGGGGTGAATGAGCAGTTCTTC. It translates to CSAGNSGTGVNEQFF.

This clonotype turned up a few times. The germline gene is not matched at one end of the junction; a read error may be the cause. The rearrangement links TRBV6-2 or TRBV6-3 to TRBJ2-1; unclear D gene. This CDR3 is 13 amino acids long. The germline gives CDR1 MNHEY, CDR2 SVGEGT. The CDR3 sequence: CASSLGQINGQFF. Here the CDR3 DNA reads TGTGCCAGCAGTCTCGGCCAGATCAATGGGCAGTTCTTC.

The chain uses TRBV7-9 and TRBJ2-4, with unresolved D. TRBJ2-7 explains the end of the DNA better; the J call may be wrong. In germline, CDR1 is SEHNR, CDR2 FQNEAQ (reference sequence). The CDR3 contains 14 residues. This CDR3 reads CASSLVPGGSEQYF. In DNA form, the CDR3 reads TGTGCCAGCAGCTTAGTTCCAGGTGGCTCCGAGCAGTACTTC.

This clonotype came up once. The chain is built from TRBV4-1 and TRBJ1-2; TRBD1 agrees at 10 bases. Germline CDR1 is MGHRA and CDR2 is YSYEKL. The V gene end was trimmed by 1 base and the J gene end by 4 bases; junction bases not matched to a gene: 6. This CDR3 comprises 16 residues. This chain's CDR3 is CASSQGSGQGSYGYTF. The CDR3 nucleotides are TGCGCCAGCAGCCAAGGGTCGGGACAGGGGAGCTATGGCTACACCTTC.

The chain uses TRBV7-9 and TRBJ2-7, with a weak D call TRBD2 (5 bases). CDR1 is SEHNR and CDR2 is FQNEAQ in the germline V gene (reference sequence). The CDR3 covers 14 residues. V lost 3 bases to trimming and J lost 2 bases, with 11 bases between them. CDR3 sequence (DNA): TGTGCCAGCAGCTTCCCGGAGGTTGCCTACGAGCAGTACTTC. Translated, it gives CASSFPEVAYEQYF.